This TCR beta chain was recovered during a study of cytomegalovirus exposure and HLA in healthy donors. Primers included in the PCR were 60 Vbeta and 13 Jbeta primers. Sequencing used immunoSEQ multiplex PCR; TCRdb keeps in-frame clones, though not all of them. The table shows 310,000 or so clones, with about 90% occurring only once. Germline CDR1 SQVTM, CDR2 ANQGSEA. This CDR3 comprises 14 residues. This receptor was identified in a woman under 30 in good health and CMV-seronegative. The chain carries TRBV29-1 and TRBJ1-5, with 9 bases fitting TRBD1. The DNA end is a closer match to TRBJ2-3, so the J assignment may be wrong. The sequencing sample was made of PBMCs. In DNA, the CDR3 is TGCAGCGTTGTCTCCGGGACAGGGACCCAGCCCCAGTATTTT. Amino acid sequence: CSVVSGTGTQPQYF.